Below, 16 T cell receptor beta chains from the same sample are listed, as sequenced in a study of chemoradiotherapy in HPV16-positive cancers. Assay: immunoSEQ multiplex PCR; the TCRdb copy retains only in-frame clones and omits some. The table records 8,500 to 9,000 clones, over 70% of them present only once. This material was collected from a patient who underwent chemoradiotherapy. The source is a human donor with HPV-associated anogenital cancer.

This chain connects TRBV2 to TRBJ1-2; 10 nucleotides agree with TRBD1. The CDR3 spans 13 residues. With 5 bases clipped from V and 5 bases from J, the junction kept 2 bases outside the gene matches. Per germline, CDR1 SNHLY and CDR2 FYNNEI. CDR3 sequence: CASSLGQGYGYTF. The CDR3 DNA is TGTGCCAGCAGTTTGGGACAGGGGTATGGCTACACCTTC.

The chain carries TRBV5-8 and TRBJ2-1, with 7 positions matching TRBD2. Unmatched junction bases numbered 10, after V lost 2 bases and J lost 8 bases. Germline V lookup: CDR1 SGHTS, CDR2 YDEGEE. The CDR3 is 15 residues long. CDR3 coding DNA: TGTGCCAGCAGCTTAGCCGGAAGACTAGCCGATGAGCAGTTCTTC. Translating it yields CASSLAGRLADEQFF.

There are a few counts of this clone. The genes are TRBV6-1 and TRBJ1-5; 7 bases line up with TRBD1. The CDR3 covers 15 residues. Looked up from germline, CDR1 is MNHNS and CDR2 is SASEGT. V shed 5 bases, J shed 0 bases, and the junction held 4 bases outside the gene matches. The CDR3 protein is CASSSDRDSNQPQHF. The DNA for the CDR3 is TGTGCCAGCAGTTCCGACAGGGATAGCAATCAGCCCCAGCATTTT.

The J gene is TRBJ1-2, the V gene TRBV5-4; D is undetermined. CDR3 length equals 15 residues. Germline V gives CDR1 SGHNT, CDR2 YYREEE (reference sequence). The germline V and J ends were trimmed by 0 bases and 4 bases, with 13 bases remaining between them. The CDR3 spells CASSLDQDPSYGYTF. For the CDR3, the DNA is TGTGCCAGCAGCTTGGATCAGGATCCATCCTATGGCTACACCTTC.

The rearrangement uses TRBV4-1 and TRBJ1-5, with no clear D. The germline gives CDR1 MGHRA, CDR2 YSYEKL. V shed 3 bases and J shed 4 bases, with 16 bases lying between them. The CDR3 spans 16 residues. The CDR3 region has the DNA TGCGCCAGCAGCCATACCCCGCGGGCCTCGAATCAGCCCCAGCATTTT. Translated, it gives CASSHTPRASNQPQHF.

The gene calls are TRBV6-1 and TRBJ2-7; the D is unclear. Germline V gives CDR1 MNHNS, CDR2 SASEGT. V dropped 3 bases and J dropped 4 bases, with 19 bases sitting between them. The CDR3 totals 16 residues. The CDR3: CASSEADGTIHYEQYF. The CDR3 DNA follows: TGTGCCAGCAGTGAGGCTGACGGCACTATCCATTACGAGCAGTACTTC.

This clone occurred a few times. This chain links TRBV19 with TRBJ2-7; TRBD1 agrees at 11 bases. Trimming at V came to 2 bases and at J to 3 bases, leaving 6 bases not matched to a gene. CDR3 length: 16 residues. The germline V gene has CDR1 LNHDA and CDR2 SQIVND (reference sequence). CDR3 sequence: CASSILGTGGFYEQYF. The DNA of the CDR3 is TGTGCCAGTAGTATACTCGGGACAGGGGGTTTCTACGAGCAGTACTTC.

This clone was seen a few times. This rearrangement joins TRBV19 to TRBJ1-4, with 7 bases that match TRBD1. After removal of 4 bases from V and 8 bases from J, the junction contained 7 bases not matched to a gene. CDR1 LNHDA and CDR2 SQIVND come from the germline V gene (reference sequence). The CDR3 loop spans 14 amino acids. The CDR3 nucleotides are TGTGCCAGTAGTACATTGGGACAGCTGGAAAAACTGTTTTTT. The encoded protein is CASSTLGQLEKLFF.

V is TRBV6-5 and J is TRBJ1-4, with 7 nucleotides matching TRBD1. This CDR3 is 15 amino acids long. The germline V gene has CDR1 MNHEY and CDR2 SVGAGI. V shed 0 bases and J 6 bases; nucleotides not matched to a gene: 4. The CDR3, as DNA: TGTGCCAGCAGTTACTCCGGGACAGCCGATGAAAAACTGTTTTTT. It encodes CASSYSGTADEKLFF.

CDR3 protein: CAISAGTNTEAFF. The CDR3 nucleotides are TGTGCCATCAGTGCCGGGACGAACACTGAAGCTTTCTTT. The chain has TRBV10-3 and TRBJ1-1; tentative D call: TRBD1 (5 bases). CDR1 is ENHRY and CDR2 is SYGVKD in the germline V gene. Trimming left V 4 bases short and J 1 base short, with 7 bases between. This CDR3 contains 13 residues.

This clone came up a few times. CDR3 sequence reads: CASSRDRGSEQYF. The CDR3 DNA follows: TGCGCCAGCAGCCGGGACAGGGGGAGCGAGCAGTACTTC. The chain recombines TRBV4-3 with TRBJ2-7; 11 positions match TRBD1. V lost 4 bases and J lost 6; bases outside the gene matches: 2. CDR1 and CDR2 from the germline V gene are LGHNA and YSLEER. The CDR3 contains 13 residues.

V usage is TRBV7-6 and J usage is TRBJ1-1; 9 positions agree with TRBD1. Germline loops: CDR1 SGHVS, CDR2 FNYEAQ. This CDR3 is 16 amino acids long. Trimming at V came to 5 bases and at J to 4 bases, leaving 11 bases not matched to a gene. The CDR3 is CASSPGATGGFTEAFF. The CDR3 DNA follows: TGTGCCAGCAGCCCCGGCGCGACAGGGGGTTTCACTGAAGCTTTCTTT.

The V gene is TRBV7-2, the J gene TRBJ2-5; tentatively, D is TRBD1 or TRBD2 (6 bases each). This CDR3 has 16 amino acids. Germline CDR1 and CDR2: SGHTA and FQGNSA. Trimming pared 8 bases from V and 4 bases from J, leaving 23 bases between. This CDR3 reads CASQSGSTRGPETQYF. In nucleotides, the CDR3 is TGTGCCAGCCAGTCCGGTAGCACACGGGGGCCAGAGACCCAGTACTTC.

The chain links TRBV11-2 to TRBJ1-3; D call uncertain. This CDR3 has 14 amino acids. The V and J ends lost 1 base and 0 bases respectively, with 4 bases between them. CDR1 SGHAT and CDR2 FQNNGV come from the germline V gene. Written as DNA, the CDR3 is TGTGCCAGCAGCTTAGCGGTCTCTGGAAACACCATATATTTT. Its translation is CASSLAVSGNTIYF.

The rearrangement links TRBV18 to TRBJ2-2; 7 nucleotides align to TRBD2. Per the germline V gene, CDR1 is KGHSH and CDR2 is LQKENI. The V segment lost 1 base and the J segment 3 bases; nucleotides outside the gene matches: 2. The CDR3 totals 15 residues. The CDR3: CASSPRLADTGELFF. The CDR3, as DNA: TGTGCCAGCTCACCACGGCTAGCGGACACCGGGGAGCTGTTTTTT.

This rearrangement joins TRBV2 to TRBJ2-5; 9 bases fit TRBD2. The junction had 18 bases not matched to a gene; V was cut back by 5 bases and J by 5 bases. The CDR3 is made up of 18 amino acids. From germline, CDR1 is SNHLY and CDR2 FYNNEI. The CDR3 region has the DNA TGTGCCAGCAGTTCCCCGAGGGTAGCGGGGGTAAGGGGGGAGACCCAGTACTTC. Protein: CASSSPRVAGVRGETQYF.